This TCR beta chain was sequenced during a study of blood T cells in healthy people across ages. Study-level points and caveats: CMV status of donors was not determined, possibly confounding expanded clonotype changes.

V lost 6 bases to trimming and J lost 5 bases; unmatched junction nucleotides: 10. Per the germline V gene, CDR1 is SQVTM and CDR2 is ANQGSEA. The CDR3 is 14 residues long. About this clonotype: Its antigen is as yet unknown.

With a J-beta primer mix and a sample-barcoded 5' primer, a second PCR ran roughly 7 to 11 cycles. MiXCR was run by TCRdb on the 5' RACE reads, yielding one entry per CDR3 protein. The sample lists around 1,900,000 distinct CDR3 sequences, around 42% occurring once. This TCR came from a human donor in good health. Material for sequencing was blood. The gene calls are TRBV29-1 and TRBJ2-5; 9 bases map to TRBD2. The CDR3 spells CSVALAGRGETQYF. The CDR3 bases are TGCAGCGTAGCACTAGCGGGCCGGGGGGAGACCCAGTACTTC.